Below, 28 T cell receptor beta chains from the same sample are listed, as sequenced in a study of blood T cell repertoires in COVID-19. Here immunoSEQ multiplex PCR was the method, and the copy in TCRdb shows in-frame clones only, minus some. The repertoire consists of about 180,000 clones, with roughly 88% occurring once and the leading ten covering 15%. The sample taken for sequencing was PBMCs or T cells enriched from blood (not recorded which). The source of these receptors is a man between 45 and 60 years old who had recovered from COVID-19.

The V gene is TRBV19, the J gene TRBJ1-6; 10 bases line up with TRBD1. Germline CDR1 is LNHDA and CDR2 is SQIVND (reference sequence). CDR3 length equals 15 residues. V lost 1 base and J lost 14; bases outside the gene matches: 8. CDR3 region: CASSIGTGGTATLHF. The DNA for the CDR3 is TGTGCCAGTAGTATAGGGACAGGGGGGACTGCGACCCTCCACTTT.

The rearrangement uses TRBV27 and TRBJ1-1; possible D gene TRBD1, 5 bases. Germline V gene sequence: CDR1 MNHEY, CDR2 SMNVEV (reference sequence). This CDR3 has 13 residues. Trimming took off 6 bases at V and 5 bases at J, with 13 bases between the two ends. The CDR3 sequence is CASRLQVLTEAFF. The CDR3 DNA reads TGTGCCAGCAGGTTACAGGTCCTAACTGAAGCTTTCTTT.

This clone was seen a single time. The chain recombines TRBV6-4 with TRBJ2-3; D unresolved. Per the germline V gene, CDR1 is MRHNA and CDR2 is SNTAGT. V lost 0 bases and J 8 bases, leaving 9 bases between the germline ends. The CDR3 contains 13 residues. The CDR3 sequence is CASSDSITGTQYF. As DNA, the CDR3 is TGTGCCAGCAGTGACTCTATCACTGGTACGCAGTATTTT.

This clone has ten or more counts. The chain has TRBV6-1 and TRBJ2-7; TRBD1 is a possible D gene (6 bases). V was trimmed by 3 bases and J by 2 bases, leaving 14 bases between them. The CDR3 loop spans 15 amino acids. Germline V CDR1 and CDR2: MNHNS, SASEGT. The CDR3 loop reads CASSDRGTSAYEQYF. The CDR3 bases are TGTGCCAGCAGTGACCGAGGGACAAGTGCCTACGAGCAGTACTTC.

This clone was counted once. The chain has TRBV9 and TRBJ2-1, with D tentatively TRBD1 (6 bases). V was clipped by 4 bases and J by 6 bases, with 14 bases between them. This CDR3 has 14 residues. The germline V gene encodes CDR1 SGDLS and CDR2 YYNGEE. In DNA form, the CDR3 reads TGTGCCAGCAGCTCCGGAAGAGGGGGCAATGAGCAGTTCTTC. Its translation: CASSSGRGGNEQFF.

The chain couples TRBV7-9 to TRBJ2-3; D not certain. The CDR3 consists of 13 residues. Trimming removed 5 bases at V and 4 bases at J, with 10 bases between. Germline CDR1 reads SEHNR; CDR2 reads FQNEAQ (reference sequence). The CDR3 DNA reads TGTGCCAGCAGCCCTACGGGTCCAGATACGCAGTATTTT. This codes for CASSPTGPDTQYF.

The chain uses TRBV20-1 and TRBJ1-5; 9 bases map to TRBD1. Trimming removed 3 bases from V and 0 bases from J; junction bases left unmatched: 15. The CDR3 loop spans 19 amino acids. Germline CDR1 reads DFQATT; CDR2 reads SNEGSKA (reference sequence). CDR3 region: CSASSPTGGRSDSNQPQHF. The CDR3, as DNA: TGCAGTGCTAGTTCCCCCACAGGGGGCCGATCTGATAGCAATCAGCCCCAGCATTTT.

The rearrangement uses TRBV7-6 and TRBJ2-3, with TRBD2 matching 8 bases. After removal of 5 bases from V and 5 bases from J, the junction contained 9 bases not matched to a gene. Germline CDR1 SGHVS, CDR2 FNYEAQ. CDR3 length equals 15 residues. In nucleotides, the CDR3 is TGTGCCAGCAGCATCAGCGGGGGAAGGGGAGATACGCAGTATTTT. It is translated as CASSISGGRGDTQYF.

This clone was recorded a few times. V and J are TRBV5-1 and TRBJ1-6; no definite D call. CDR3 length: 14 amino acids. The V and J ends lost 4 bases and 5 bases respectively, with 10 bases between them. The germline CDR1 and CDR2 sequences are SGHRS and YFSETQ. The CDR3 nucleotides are TGCGCCAGCAGCCCCGGGAACCATAATTCACCCCTCCACTTT. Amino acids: CASSPGNHNSPLHF.

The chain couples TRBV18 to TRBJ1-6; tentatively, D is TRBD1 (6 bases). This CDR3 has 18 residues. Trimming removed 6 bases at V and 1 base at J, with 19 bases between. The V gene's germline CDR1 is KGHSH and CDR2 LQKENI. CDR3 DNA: TGTGCCAGCTCCGACAGACAGGTCAAACGATCCTATAATTCACCCCTCCACTTT. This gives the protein CASSDRQVKRSYNSPLHF.

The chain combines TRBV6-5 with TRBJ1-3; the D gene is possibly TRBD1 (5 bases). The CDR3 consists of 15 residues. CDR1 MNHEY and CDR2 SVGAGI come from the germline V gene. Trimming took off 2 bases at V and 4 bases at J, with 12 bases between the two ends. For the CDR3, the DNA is TGTGCCAGCAGTTACAGGGGCTATCAAGGAAACACCATATATTTT. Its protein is CASSYRGYQGNTIYF.

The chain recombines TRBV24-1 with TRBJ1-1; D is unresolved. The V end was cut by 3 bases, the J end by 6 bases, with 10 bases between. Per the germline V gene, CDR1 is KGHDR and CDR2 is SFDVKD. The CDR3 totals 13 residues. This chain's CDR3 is CATSDVAEAEAFF. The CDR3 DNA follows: TGTGCCACCAGTGATGTGGCCGAGGCTGAAGCTTTCTTT.

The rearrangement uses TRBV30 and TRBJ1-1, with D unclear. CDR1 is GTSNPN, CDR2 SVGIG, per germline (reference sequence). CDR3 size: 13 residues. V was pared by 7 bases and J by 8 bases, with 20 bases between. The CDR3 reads CASGGGTEAEAFF. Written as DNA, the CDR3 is TGTGCCTCAGGTGGAGGAACAGAGGCGGAAGCTTTCTTT. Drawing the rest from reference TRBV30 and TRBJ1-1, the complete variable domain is SQTIHQWPATLVQPVGSPLSLECTVEGTSNPNLYWYRQAAGRGLQLLFYSVGIGQISSEVPQNLSASRPQDRQFILSSKKLLLSDSGFYLCASGGGTEAEAFFGQGTRLTVV.

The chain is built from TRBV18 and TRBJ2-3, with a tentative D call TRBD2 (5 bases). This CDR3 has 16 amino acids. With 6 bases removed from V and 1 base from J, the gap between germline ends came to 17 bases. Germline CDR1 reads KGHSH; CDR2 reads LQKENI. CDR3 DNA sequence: TGTGCCAGCTCCCCAGGCATTTTCGGGGGCACAGATACGCAGTATTTT. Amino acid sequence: CASSPGIFGGTDTQYF.

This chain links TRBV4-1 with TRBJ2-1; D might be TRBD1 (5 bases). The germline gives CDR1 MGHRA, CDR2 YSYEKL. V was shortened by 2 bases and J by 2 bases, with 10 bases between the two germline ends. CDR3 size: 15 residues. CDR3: CASSQRQIPYNEQFF. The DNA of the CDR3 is TGCGCCAGCAGCCAACGACAGATCCCCTACAATGAGCAGTTCTTC.

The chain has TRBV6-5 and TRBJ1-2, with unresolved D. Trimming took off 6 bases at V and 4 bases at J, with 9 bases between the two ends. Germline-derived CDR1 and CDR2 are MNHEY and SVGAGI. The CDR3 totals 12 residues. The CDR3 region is CASREGSYGYTF. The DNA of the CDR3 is TGTGCCAGCAGGGAGGGTAGCTATGGCTACACCTTC.

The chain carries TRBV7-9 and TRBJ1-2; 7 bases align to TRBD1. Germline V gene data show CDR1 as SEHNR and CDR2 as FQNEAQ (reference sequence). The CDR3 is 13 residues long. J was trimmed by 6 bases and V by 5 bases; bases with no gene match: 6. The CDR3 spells CASSKTGVDGYTF. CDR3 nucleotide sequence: TGTGCCAGCAGCAAAACAGGGGTCGATGGCTACACCTTC.

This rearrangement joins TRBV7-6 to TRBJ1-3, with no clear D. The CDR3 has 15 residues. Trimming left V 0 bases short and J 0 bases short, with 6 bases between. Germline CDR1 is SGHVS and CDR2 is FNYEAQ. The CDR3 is CASSLAPSSGNTIYF. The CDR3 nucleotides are TGTGCCAGCAGCTTAGCCCCTAGCTCTGGAAACACCATATATTTT.

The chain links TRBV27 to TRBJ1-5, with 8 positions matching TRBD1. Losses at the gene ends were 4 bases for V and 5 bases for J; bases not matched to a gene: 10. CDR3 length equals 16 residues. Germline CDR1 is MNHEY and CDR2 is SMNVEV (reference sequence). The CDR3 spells CASSSNRGRGDQPQHF. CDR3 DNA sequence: TGTGCCAGCAGTTCCAACAGGGGGAGGGGAGATCAGCCCCAGCATTTT.

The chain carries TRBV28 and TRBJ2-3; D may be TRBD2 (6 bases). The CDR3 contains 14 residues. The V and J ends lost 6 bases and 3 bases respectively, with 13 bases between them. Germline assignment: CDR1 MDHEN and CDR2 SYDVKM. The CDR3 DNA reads TGTGCCAGCAGCATAGGTGGGGGGACAGATACGCAGTATTTT. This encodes CASSIGGGTDTQYF.

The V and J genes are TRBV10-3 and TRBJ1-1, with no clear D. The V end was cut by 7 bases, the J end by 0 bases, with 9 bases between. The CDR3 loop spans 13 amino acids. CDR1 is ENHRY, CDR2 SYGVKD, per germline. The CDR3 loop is CAIKELMNTEAFF. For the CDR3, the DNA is TGTGCCATCAAAGAACTCATGAACACTGAAGCTTTCTTT.

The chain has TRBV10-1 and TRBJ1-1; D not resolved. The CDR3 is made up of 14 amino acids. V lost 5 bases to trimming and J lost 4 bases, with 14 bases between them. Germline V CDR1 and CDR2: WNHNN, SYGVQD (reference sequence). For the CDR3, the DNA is TGCGCCAGCAGTTCGACAAGGGCGGGCACTGAAGCTTTCTTT. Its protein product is CASSSTRAGTEAFF.

The CDR3 here is CASSLIPSGGFTEAFF. The DNA of the CDR3 is TGTGCCAGCAGTTTAATACCTTCAGGAGGTTTCACTGAAGCTTTCTTT. The rearrangement joins TRBV27 to TRBJ1-1; unclear D gene. Germline V CDR1 and CDR2: MNHEY, SMNVEV (reference sequence). Trimming cost V 2 bases and J 4 bases, with 17 bases left between them. The CDR3 runs to 16 residues.

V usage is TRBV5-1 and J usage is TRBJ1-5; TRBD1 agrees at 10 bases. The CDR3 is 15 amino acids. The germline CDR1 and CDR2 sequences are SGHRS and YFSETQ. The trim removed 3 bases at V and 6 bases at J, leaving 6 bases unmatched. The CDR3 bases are TGCGCCAGCAGCTCCGGGACAGGGGTAAGTCAGCCCCAGCATTTT. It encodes CASSSGTGVSQPQHF.

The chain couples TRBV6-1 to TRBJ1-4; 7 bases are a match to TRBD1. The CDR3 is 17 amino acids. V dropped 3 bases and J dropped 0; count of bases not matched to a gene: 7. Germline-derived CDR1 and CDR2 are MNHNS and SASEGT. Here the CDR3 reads CASSDYPGGSTNEKLFF. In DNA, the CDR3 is TGTGCCAGCAGTGATTATCCAGGGGGATCAACTAATGAAAAACTGTTTTTT.

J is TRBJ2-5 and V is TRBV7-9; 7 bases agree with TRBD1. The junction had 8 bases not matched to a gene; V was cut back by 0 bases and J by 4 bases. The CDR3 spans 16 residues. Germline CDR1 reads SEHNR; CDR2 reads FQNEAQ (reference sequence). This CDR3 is CASSLARTGGGETQYF. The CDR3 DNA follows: TGTGCCAGCAGCTTAGCGAGGACAGGAGGAGGAGAGACCCAGTACTTC.

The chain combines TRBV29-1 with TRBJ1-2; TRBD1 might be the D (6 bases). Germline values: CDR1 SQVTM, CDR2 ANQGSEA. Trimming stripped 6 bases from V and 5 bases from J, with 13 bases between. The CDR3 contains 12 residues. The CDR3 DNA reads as TGCAGCGTCGGGCAGGGGCCTTATGGCTACACCTTC. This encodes CSVGQGPYGYTF.

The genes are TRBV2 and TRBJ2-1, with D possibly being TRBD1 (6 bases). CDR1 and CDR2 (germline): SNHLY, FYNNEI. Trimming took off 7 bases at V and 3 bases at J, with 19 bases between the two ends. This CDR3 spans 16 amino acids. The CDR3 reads CASIMTADRLYNEQFF. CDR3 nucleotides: TGTGCCAGCATCATGACCGCGGACAGACTCTACAATGAGCAGTTCTTC.